The 24 T cell receptor beta chains given below trace back to one sample, sequenced in a study of blood T cell repertoires in COVID-19. Assay used: immunoSEQ multiplex PCR; TCRdb lists only in-frame clones, some missing. The sample holds more than 110,000 clones, over 60% seen once. Sequenced sample: peripheral blood. All receptors come from a woman of 80 years or more with active or convalescent COVID-19.

The rearrangement uses TRBV2 and TRBJ2-7, with D hard to call. Deletions cut 4 bases from V and 6 bases from J, with 7 bases between. The CDR3 has 11 amino acids. CDR1 is SNHLY, CDR2 FYNNEI, per germline. CDR3 sequence: CASSVLAEQYF. The CDR3 nucleotides are TGTGCCAGCAGTGTTTTGGCCGAGCAGTACTTC.

This clone is a singleton in its sample. The chain carries TRBV7-2 and TRBJ2-5, with TRBD1 as a possible D gene (5 bases). The CDR3 extends over 14 amino acids. V lost 3 bases and J lost 3, with 11 bases in between. CDR1 is SGHTA, CDR2 FQGNSA, per germline. Here the CDR3 reads CASSFQGSKETQYF. CDR3 DNA sequence: TGTGCCAGCAGCTTTCAGGGAAGTAAAGAGACCCAGTACTTC.

The chain uses TRBV19 and TRBJ2-7; the match to TRBD1 covers 9 bases. With 7 bases clipped from V and 1 base from J, the junction kept 8 bases outside the gene matches. The CDR3 contains 15 residues. In germline, CDR1 is LNHDA, CDR2 SQIVND (reference sequence). The CDR3 DNA sequence: TGTGCCAGTACCCCCGGGACAGGGACTTCCTACGAGCAGTACTTC. This gives the protein CASTPGTGTSYEQYF.

The chain recombines TRBV19 with TRBJ1-6, with D maybe TRBD1 (5 bases). The CDR3 covers 16 residues. Looked up from germline, CDR1 is LNHDA and CDR2 is SQIVND (reference sequence). Deletions cut 3 bases from V and 2 bases from J, with 11 bases between. CDR3 residues: CASSMLSGTYNSPLHF. CDR3 sequence (DNA): TGTGCCAGTAGTATGCTTTCAGGGACCTATAATTCACCCCTCCACTTT.

The CDR3 loop reads CASSLVVGAGNTIYF. The CDR3 nucleotides are TGCGCCAGCAGCTTGGTGGTGGGAGCTGGAAACACCATATATTTT. The chain is built from TRBV5-1 and TRBJ1-3; D not resolved. The ends were cut back, 0 bases at V and 2 bases at J, with 9 bases in the middle. The CDR3 has 15 amino acids. CDR1 is SGHRS and CDR2 is YFSETQ in the germline V gene. Variable domain in full (rest from reference TRBV5-1 and TRBJ1-3): KAGVTQTPRYLIKTRGQQVTLSCSPISGHRSVSWYQQTPGQGLQFLFEYFSETQRNKGNFPGRFSGRQFSNSRSEMNVSTLELGDSALYLCASSLVVGAGNTIYFGEGSWLTVV.

The chain is built from TRBV18 and TRBJ2-7, with 11 bases fitting TRBD1. Germline V gene data show CDR1 as KGHSH and CDR2 as LQKENI. This CDR3 comprises 14 residues. V was pared by 4 bases and J by 3 bases, with 2 bases of the junction left unmatched. The CDR3 region is CASSQGQGGYEQYF. CDR3 nucleotides: TGTGCCAGCTCACAGGGACAGGGGGGCTACGAGCAGTACTTC.

The chain has TRBV5-1 and TRBJ2-5; 9 bases match TRBD1. Germline CDR1 reads SGHRS; CDR2 reads YFSETQ. The CDR3 contains 15 residues. Germline trimming cut 4 bases from V and 4 bases from J; bases unmatched to any gene: 8. In DNA form, the CDR3 reads TGCGCCAGCAGCCACGGGACAGGGAAACCAGAGACCCAGTACTTC. Its translation is CASSHGTGKPETQYF.

CDR3 in DNA: TGTGCCAGCAAAACGACAGGGGGAGGCTACACCTTC. The encoded protein is CASKTTGGGYTF. The rearrangement uses TRBV12-3 or TRBV12-4 and TRBJ1-2, with 9 bases matching TRBD1. Unmatched junction bases numbered 5, after V lost 7 bases and J lost 8 bases. This CDR3 spans 12 amino acids.

The chain recombines TRBV5-1 with TRBJ1-2; 7 nucleotides match TRBD1. With V trimmed by 0 bases and J by 6 bases, 2 bases remained unmatched. Germline CDR1 and CDR2: SGHRS and YFSETQ. The CDR3 has 13 amino acids. The CDR3 sequence: CASSLGDRDGYTF. The CDR3 DNA reads TGCGCCAGCAGCTTGGGTGACAGGGATGGCTACACCTTC.

Only a few counts were recorded for this clone. This chain uses TRBV6-5 with TRBJ1-2, with a tentative D call TRBD1 (6 bases). The V gene's germline CDR1 is MNHEY and CDR2 SVGAGI. The CDR3 covers 12 residues. Trimming pared 5 bases from V and 6 bases from J, leaving 10 bases between. CDR3: CASSIQGHGYTF. In nucleotides, the CDR3 is TGTGCCAGCAGTATACAGGGTCATGGCTACACCTTC.

V usage is TRBV4-3 and J usage is TRBJ1-1, with 9 bases that match TRBD1. The germline V gene encodes CDR1 LGHNA and CDR2 YSLEER. With 4 bases clipped from V and 3 bases from J, the junction kept 3 bases outside the gene matches. CDR3 length: 14 residues. CDR3 region: CASSPTGGYTEAFF. In DNA form, the CDR3 reads TGCGCCAGCAGCCCGACAGGGGGTTACACTGAAGCTTTCTTT.

The rearrangement uses TRBV6-2 or TRBV6-3 and TRBJ2-5; 11 positions match TRBD1. CDR1 is MNHEY and CDR2 is SVGEGT in the germline V gene. The ends lost 6 bases at V and 8 bases at J; junction bases unmatched: 8. This CDR3 is built from 14 residues. The CDR3 loop reads CASSWDRGKRTQYF. CDR3 in DNA: TGTGCCAGCAGCTGGGACAGGGGGAAGAGAACCCAGTACTTC.

The V call is TRBV6-1, the J call TRBJ1-1, with 10 positions matching TRBD1. The trim removed 3 bases at V and 4 bases at J, leaving 5 bases unmatched. CDR3 length: 15 residues. Germline CDR1 MNHNS, CDR2 SASEGT. The CDR3 DNA is TGTGCCAGCAGTGATACAAGGACAGGGGGCACTGAAGCTTTCTTT. Translation gives CASSDTRTGGTEAFF.

This CDR3 is CASSPPRDTSEAFF. CDR3 sequence (DNA): TGTGCCAGCTCACCACCAAGGGACACCTCTGAAGCTTTCTTT. The chain has TRBV18 and TRBJ1-1, with D possibly matching TRBD1 (6 bases). V dropped 0 bases and J dropped 6 bases, with 11 bases sitting between them. Germline V gene data show CDR1 as KGHSH and CDR2 as LQKENI. The CDR3 sequence is 14 residues long.

This clone has a handful of counts. J is TRBJ2-2 and V is TRBV7-2; D call uncertain. CDR1 and CDR2 from the germline V gene are SGHTA and FQGNSA. CDR3 size: 15 residues. Between the trimmed V and J ends, which lost 2 bases and 2 bases, there was a span of 9 bases. The DNA of the CDR3 is TGTGCCAGCAGCTTACAACAGATAAACACCGGGGAGCTGTTTTTT. Translated, it gives CASSLQQINTGELFF.

The CDR3, as DNA: TGTGCCAGTACCACCGGCAGGGTTCCTAATCAGCCCCAGCATTTT. This translates into CASTTGRVPNQPQHF. V usage is TRBV19 and J usage is TRBJ1-5; possibly TRBD1 for D (5 bases). The CDR3 consists of 15 residues. Trimming removed 7 bases from V and 4 bases from J, with 17 bases in between. CDR1 is LNHDA and CDR2 is SQIVND in the germline V gene (reference sequence).

The chain couples TRBV27 to TRBJ1-5; no clear D gene. This CDR3 comprises 12 residues. The ends were cut back, 8 bases at V and 7 bases at J, with 12 bases in the middle. CDR1 MNHEY and CDR2 SMNVEV come from the germline V gene (reference sequence). For the CDR3, the DNA is TGTGCCAGCGCGGAGGGCGGACAGCCCCAGCATTTT. Translating gives CASAEGGQPQHF.

The V gene is TRBV7-2, the J gene TRBJ1-1, with D possibly TRBD1 on 5 matching bases. The ends were cut back, 5 bases at V and 7 bases at J, with 17 bases in the middle. The germline CDR1 and CDR2 sequences are SGHTA and FQGNSA. The CDR3 is made up of 14 amino acids. The CDR3 nucleotides read TGTGCCAGCAGCCCCCGGGGGGGTAGGGGTGAAGCTTTCTTT. Its translation is CASSPRGGRGEAFF.

This clone occurred once. The V call is TRBV28, the J call TRBJ2-7; 9 positions match TRBD1. CDR3 size: 15 residues. Germline V gene sequence: CDR1 MDHEN, CDR2 SYDVKM. Trimming removed 5 bases from V and 1 base from J; junction bases left unmatched: 6. The chain's CDR3 is CASSITGTGSYEQYF. Written as DNA, the CDR3 is TGTGCCAGCAGTATTACCGGGACAGGGTCCTACGAGCAGTACTTC.

This chain joins TRBV2 and TRBJ2-3; 13 nucleotides line up with TRBD2. CDR1 SNHLY and CDR2 FYNNEI come from the germline V gene. The CDR3 length is 15 residues. The V and J ends lost 8 bases and 2 bases, in that order; junction bases with no gene match: 4. Here the CDR3 reads CASSGTSGNTDTQYF. The CDR3 nucleotides read TGTGCCAGCTCCGGGACTAGCGGGAACACAGATACGCAGTATTTT.

This clone was seen at least ten times. The same CDR3 arises from other DNA sequences in this sample as well. CDR3 sequence (DNA): TGTGCCAGTACTCGAGACACCGGGGAGCTGTTTTTT. As protein: CASTRDTGELFF. The chain is built from TRBV19 and TRBJ2-2; D ambiguous. V was clipped by 7 bases and J by 3 bases, with 6 bases between them. Germline CDR1 is LNHDA and CDR2 is SQIVND (reference sequence). The CDR3 is made up of 12 amino acids. The full variable domain, in which reference TRBV19 and TRBJ2-2 provide the parts outside the CDR3, is DGGITQSPKYLFRKEGQNVTLSCEQNLNHDAMYWYRQDPGQGLRLIYYSQIVNDFQKGDIAEGYSVSREKKESFPLTVTSAQKNPTAFYLCASTRDTGELFFGEGSRLTVL.

In its sample, this clone was seen once. This chain links TRBV18 with TRBJ2-7; maybe TRBD1 (6 bases). The V gene lost 3 bases and the J gene lost 3 bases, with 15 bases spanning the gap. The CDR3 totals 15 residues. The germline V gene encodes CDR1 KGHSH and CDR2 LQKENI. The CDR3 reads CASSPRRGSDYEQYF. The CDR3 DNA is TGTGCCAGCTCACCCCGCAGGGGTTCAGACTACGAGCAGTACTTC.

The chain employs TRBV3-1 (or the pseudogene TRBV3-2) and TRBJ1-3; unclear D gene. This CDR3 has 16 residues. CDR1 is LGHDT, CDR2 YNNKEL, per germline (reference sequence). Trimming pared 1 base from V and 0 bases from J, leaving 10 bases between. CDR3 sequence reads: CASSQGFSYSGNTIYF. CDR3 sequence (DNA): TGTGCCAGCAGCCAAGGTTTTTCTTACTCTGGAAACACCATATATTTT.

Worth noting for this clone: A much larger clone differs by one base, so this may be a read error. The CDR3 DNA reads TGTGCCAGCAGCGGGAGTACCTACGAGCAGTACTTC. Its translation: CASSGSTYEQYF. The V gene is TRBV6-6, the J gene TRBJ2-7; D might be TRBD2 (6 bases). There are 12 residues in the CDR3. Germline V gene sequence: CDR1 MNHNY, CDR2 SVGAGI (reference sequence). Trimming shortened V by 6 bases and J by 2 bases, and 8 bases separated the two germline ends.